This TCR beta chain was observed in a study of T cell clusters in autoimmune cytopenias. Germline CDR1 and CDR2: MNHNS and SASEGT. CDR3 length equals 15 residues. Concerning this clonotype: Its antigen remains unidentified.

Findings and limits, study-wide: Exclusive TRB clusters were approximately 2.9-fold more numerous in healthy donors than in active autoimmune hepatitis.

TRB amplification used approximately 0.25 ug of peripheral blood genomic DNA. One tube held mixed TRB-A and TRB-B primer pools for touch-down PCR. TCRdb reprocessed the multiplex PCR reads, with one entry per CDR3 protein and no DNA. This table lists approximately 8,200 distinct CDR3 sequences. This receptor was taken from a human donor with an autoimmune cytopenia or autoimmune hepatitis (not recorded which). This chain links TRBV6-1 with TRBJ2-7; TCRdb designates TRBD1, a call that cannot be tested without DNA. The sample was peripheral blood. CDR3 residues: CASSYSRTGAYEQYF.